These 13 T cell receptor beta chains were sequenced from one sample in a study of blood T cell repertoires in COVID-19. Only in-frame clones appear in the TCRdb table, and some are missing; sequencing was by immunoSEQ multiplex PCR. The sample holds about 150,000 clones; about four fifths are singletons and the top ten take 25% to 30%. Sequencing was done on a sample of peripheral blood. The receptor set was obtained from a woman aged 55-70 years with acute or convalescent COVID-19.

This clone was seen only a few times. The chain recombines TRBV5-1 with TRBJ1-6; 8 positions agree with TRBD1. Germline loops: CDR1 SGHRS, CDR2 YFSETQ. The CDR3 covers 16 residues. The ends lost 1 base at V and 5 bases at J; junction bases unmatched: 5. The CDR3 here is CASSLLAGGNNSPLHF. The CDR3 DNA reads TGCGCCAGCAGCTTGCTGGCAGGGGGCAATAATTCACCCCTCCACTTT.

The chain combines TRBV5-5 with TRBJ2-5; D possibly corresponds to TRBD1 (5 bases). Trimming shortened V by 2 bases and J by 5 bases, and 16 bases separated the two germline ends. This CDR3 is 15 amino acids long. The germline CDR1 and CDR2 sequences are SGHKS and YYEKEE (reference sequence). CDR3 sequence: CASSFGPQGSETQYF. The CDR3 DNA reads as TGTGCCAGCAGCTTCGGTCCTCAGGGATCCGAGACCCAGTACTTC.

The chain has TRBV7-3 and TRBJ1-6, with 7 bases matching TRBD1. The germline V gene has CDR1 SGHTA and CDR2 FQGTGA. V lost 5 bases, J lost 8 bases, and 3 bases stayed unmatched. The CDR3 covers 13 residues. Written as DNA, the CDR3 is TGTGCCAGCAGCCAGGGGGGTTATTCACCCCTCCACTTT. Its protein is CASSQGGYSPLHF.

Only a few counts were recorded for this clone. The rearrangement joins TRBV5-4 to TRBJ2-7, with 14 positions matching TRBD2. V gave up 4 bases and J gave up 6 bases; unmatched junction bases: 3. CDR3 length: 14 residues. Germline V gene sequence: CDR1 SGHNT, CDR2 YYREEE (reference sequence). The CDR3, as DNA: TGTGCCAGCAGCCGGGGACTAGCGGGGGCCGAGCAGTACTTC. Amino acids: CASSRGLAGAEQYF.

The V call is TRBV6-6, the J call TRBJ2-7; D perhaps matches TRBD2 (6 bases). CDR1 and CDR2 from the germline V gene are MNHNY and SVGAGI (reference sequence). V was pared by 0 bases and J by 2 bases, with 14 bases between. The CDR3 runs to 16 residues. CDR3 in DNA: TGTGCCAGCAGTTACTCGGGGGGTAAGGTAACCTACGAGCAGTACTTC. Its translation is CASSYSGGKVTYEQYF.

This clone has more than one count but fewer than ten. This sequence joins TRBV27 and TRBJ1-4; D might be TRBD1 (6 bases). The germline gives CDR1 MNHEY, CDR2 SMNVEV (reference sequence). Trimming left V 7 bases short and J 5 bases short, with 14 bases between. This CDR3 is 14 amino acids long. The CDR3 sequence: CASNSKGGNEKLFF. For the CDR3, the DNA is TGTGCCAGCAATTCCAAGGGGGGGAATGAAAAACTGTTTTTT. Looking up the rest from reference TRBV27 and TRBJ1-4 gives the full variable domain: EAQVTQNPRYLITVTGKKLTVTCSQNMNHEYMSWYRQDPGLGLRQIYYSMNVEVTDKGDVPEGYKVSRKEKRNFPLILESPSPNQTSLYFCASNSKGGNEKLFFGSGTQLSVL.

This chain uses TRBV5-1 with TRBJ1-5; 7 bases agree with TRBD1. The CDR3 consists of 14 residues. V lost 4 bases to trimming and J lost 2 bases; unmatched junction nucleotides: 3. CDR1 and CDR2 (germline): SGHRS, YFSETQ. DNA of the CDR3: TGCGCCAGCAGCCCCGGACAGGGCAATCAGCCCCAGCATTTT. Translated: CASSPGQGNQPQHF. The full variable domain, rest sourced from reference TRBV5-1 and TRBJ1-5, is KAGVTQTPRYLIKTRGQQVTLSCSPISGHRSVSWYQQTPGQGLQFLFEYFSETQRNKGNFPGRFSGRQFSNSRSEMNVSTLELGDSALYLCASSPGQGNQPQHFGDGTRLSIL.

J is TRBJ1-2 and V is TRBV19; TRBD1 agrees at 9 bases. CDR1 LNHDA and CDR2 SQIVND come from the germline V gene (reference sequence). This CDR3 is 18 amino acids long. Trimming cost V 2 bases and J 6 bases; bases outside gene matches: 16. DNA of the CDR3: TGTGCCAGTAGTATAACTGGGACAGGGATATCTATGGGGGATGGCTACACCTTC. The encoded protein is CASSITGTGISMGDGYTF. Drawing the rest from reference TRBV19 and TRBJ1-2, the complete variable domain is DGGITQSPKYLFRKEGQNVTLSCEQNLNHDAMYWYRQDPGQGLRLIYYSQIVNDFQKGDIAEGYSVSREKKESFPLTVTSAQKNPTAFYLCASSITGTGISMGDGYTFGSGTRLTVV.

The V gene is TRBV4-1, the J gene TRBJ1-2, with TRBD1 identical over 7 bases. The CDR3 extends over 16 amino acids. The V gene end was trimmed by 1 base and the J gene end by 4 bases; junction bases not matched to a gene: 9. Germline V lookup: CDR1 MGHRA, CDR2 YSYEKL. CDR3: CASSQGRVRGAYGYTF. In DNA, the CDR3 is TGCGCCAGCAGCCAAGGTCGGGTCAGGGGGGCCTATGGCTACACCTTC.

DNA of the CDR3: TGTGCCAGCAGGACAGGGGGGGACACAGATACGCAGTATTTT. Its protein product is CASRTGGDTDTQYF. The genes are TRBV6-5 and TRBJ2-3, with TRBD1 matching 9 bases. Germline V lookup: CDR1 MNHEY, CDR2 SVGAGI. The CDR3 consists of 14 residues. Trimming removed 6 bases from V and 2 bases from J; junction bases left unmatched: 3.

The chain uses TRBV23-1 and TRBJ2-1; no clear D. TRBV23-1 is known as an ORF, though its function is uncertain. The V end lost 0 bases, the J end lost 6 bases, and 21 bases lay between the germline ends. The CDR3 loop spans 18 amino acids. CDR3 residues: CASSQSPRQFVPRNEQFF. The CDR3 DNA follows: TGCGCCAGCAGTCAATCCCCCCGACAATTTGTACCCCGCAATGAGCAGTTCTTC.

This chain uses TRBV9 with TRBJ1-4, with D uncertain. The CDR3 length is 15 residues. V was shortened by 2 bases and J by 6 bases, with 14 bases between the two germline ends. Germline V gene data show CDR1 as SGDLS and CDR2 as YYNGEE. The CDR3 protein is CASSVFGKGDEKLFF. Written as DNA, the CDR3 is TGTGCCAGCAGCGTTTTCGGGAAGGGTGATGAAAAACTGTTTTTT.

The chain uses TRBV5-6 and TRBJ1-2; D possibly corresponds to TRBD1 (6 bases). Germline V lookup: CDR1 SGHDT, CDR2 YYEEEE. This CDR3 has 15 residues. V dropped 3 bases and J dropped 4 bases, with 16 bases sitting between them. Here the CDR3 DNA reads TGTGCCAGCAGCTCCGGGCCTCTACAGGGCTATGGCTACACCTTC. This encodes CASSSGPLQGYGYTF.